This TCR beta chain was obtained from a study of STAT5B mutations in CD4+ large granular lymphocyte leukemia. This CDR3 is built from 14 residues. The assay was immunoSEQ multiplex PCR, and TCRdb's table has in-frame clones only and misses some. The data contain approximately 40,000 clones, roughly four fifths of them singletons. The sequence was obtained from a human donor in good health. The genes are TRBV21-1 and TRBJ2-5; TRBD2, the table's D call, was not compared with the DNA. TRBV21-1 is listed as a pseudogene. Sequencing was carried out using CD4+ T cells from blood buffy coats. CDR3 sequence reads: CASCQGGGQETQYF. DNA of the CDR3: TGTGCCAGCTGTCAGGGAGGGGGCCAAGAGACCCAGTACTTC.